Presented here are 5 T cell receptor beta chains from one specimen sequenced in a study of blood T cells in healthy people across ages. PCR was performed a second time for roughly 7 to 11 cycles using a sample-barcoded 5' primer and a J-beta primer mix. A single record per CDR3 protein comes from TCRdb applying MiXCR to the 5' RACE reads. Of 1.5 million to 2 million distinct CDR3 sequences listed, roughly 49% are singletons. The sequenced sample consisted of blood. These receptors all come from a woman aged 35 to 49 in good health.

The V call is TRBV4-2, the J call TRBJ1-5; D might be TRBD1 (5 bases). Trimming left V 0 bases short and J 0 bases short, with 12 bases between. This CDR3 is 17 amino acids long. CDR1 and CDR2 (germline): LGHNA, YNFKEQ. CDR3 protein: CASSQDQLQVSNQPQHF. In DNA form, the CDR3 reads TGTGCCAGCAGCCAAGATCAGCTACAGGTTAGCAATCAGCCCCAGCATTTT.

The V and J genes are TRBV7-2 and TRBJ1-6, with D unresolved. V lost 0 bases to trimming and J lost 9 bases, with 9 bases between them. The CDR3 has 14 amino acids. Germline lookup yields CDR1 SGHTA and CDR2 FQGNSA. This CDR3 is CASSLARPGSPLHF. DNA for the CDR3: TGTGCCAGCAGCTTAGCGCGCCCGGGTTCACCCCTCCACTTT.

The chain recombines TRBV25-1 with TRBJ2-7; 9 positions agree with TRBD1. The CDR3 extends over 15 amino acids. CDR1 is MGHDK, CDR2 SYGVNS, per germline. Trimming removed 3 bases from V and 1 base from J; junction bases left unmatched: 4. DNA of the CDR3: TGTGCCAGCAGTGATACAGGGGGCTATTCCTACGAGCAGTACTTC. Amino acids: CASSDTGGYSYEQYF.

The rearrangement joins TRBV6-5 to TRBJ2-1; 7 bases agree with TRBD1. The V gene end was trimmed by 7 bases and the J gene end by 7 bases; junction bases not matched to a gene: 13. The germline V gene encodes CDR1 MNHEY and CDR2 SVGAGI. There are 15 residues in the CDR3. The CDR3 nucleotides are TGTGCCAGCATTTCAGACAGGGCAACGAATAATGAGCAGTTCTTC. As protein: CASISDRATNNEQFF.

This clonotype came up a few times. The genes are TRBV28 and TRBJ2-7; 10 nucleotides match TRBD2. CDR3 length: 16 amino acids. Trimming cost V 5 bases and J 2 bases; bases outside gene matches: 9. Germline CDR1 and CDR2: MDHEN and SYDVKM. CDR3 nucleotides: TGTGCCAGCAGTCTCTCCACTAGCGGGATAGCCTACGAGCAGTACTTC. Protein: CASSLSTSGIAYEQYF. The entire variable domain, with the rest obtained from reference TRBV28 and TRBJ2-7, is as follows: DVKVTQSSRYLVKRTGEKVFLECVQDMDHENMFWYRQDPGLGLRLIYFSYDVKMKEKGDIPEGYSVSREKKERFSLILESASTNQTSMYLCASSLSTSGIAYEQYFGPGTRLTVT.